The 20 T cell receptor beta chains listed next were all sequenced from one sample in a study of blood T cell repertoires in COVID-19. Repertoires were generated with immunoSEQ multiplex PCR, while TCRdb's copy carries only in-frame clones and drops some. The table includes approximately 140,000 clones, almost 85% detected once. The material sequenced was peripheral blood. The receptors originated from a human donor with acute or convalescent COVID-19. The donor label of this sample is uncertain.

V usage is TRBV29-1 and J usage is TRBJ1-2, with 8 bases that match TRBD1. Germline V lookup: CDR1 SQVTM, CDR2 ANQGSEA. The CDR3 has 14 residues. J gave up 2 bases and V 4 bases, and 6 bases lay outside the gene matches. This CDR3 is CSVAQGAGNYGYTF. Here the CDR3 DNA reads TGCAGCGTTGCTCAGGGGGCGGGGAACTATGGCTACACCTTC.

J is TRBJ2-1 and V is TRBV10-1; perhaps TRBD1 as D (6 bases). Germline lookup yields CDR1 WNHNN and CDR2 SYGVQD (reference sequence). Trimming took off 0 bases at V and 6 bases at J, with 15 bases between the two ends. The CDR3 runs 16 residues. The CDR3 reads CASSESRQGFGNEQFF. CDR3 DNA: TGCGCCAGCAGTGAGTCGCGTCAGGGGTTCGGCAATGAGCAGTTCTTC.

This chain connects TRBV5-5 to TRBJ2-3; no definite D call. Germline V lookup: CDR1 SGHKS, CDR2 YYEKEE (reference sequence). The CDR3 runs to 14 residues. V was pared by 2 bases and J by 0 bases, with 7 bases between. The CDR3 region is CASSFLQSTDTQYF. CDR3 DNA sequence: TGTGCCAGCAGCTTCCTACAGAGCACAGATACGCAGTATTTT. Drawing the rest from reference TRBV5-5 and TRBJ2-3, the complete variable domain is DAGVTQSPTHLIKTRGQQVTLRCSPISGHKSVSWYQQVLGQGPQFIFQYYEKEERGRGNFPDRFSARQFPNYSSELNVNALLLGDSALYLCASSFLQSTDTQYFGPGTRLTVL.

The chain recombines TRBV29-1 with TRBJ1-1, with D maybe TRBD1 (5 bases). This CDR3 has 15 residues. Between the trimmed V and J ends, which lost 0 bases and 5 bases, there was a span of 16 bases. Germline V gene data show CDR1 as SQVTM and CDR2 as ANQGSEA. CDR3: CSVEDKAGLKTEAFF. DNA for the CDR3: TGCAGCGTTGAAGATAAGGCAGGGCTAAAGACTGAAGCTTTCTTT.

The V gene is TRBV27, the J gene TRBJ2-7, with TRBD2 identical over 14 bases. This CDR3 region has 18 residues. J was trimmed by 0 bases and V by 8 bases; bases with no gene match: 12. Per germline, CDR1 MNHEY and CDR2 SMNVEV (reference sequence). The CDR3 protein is CASPHPGLAGANSYEQYF. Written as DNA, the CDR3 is TGTGCCAGCCCACATCCGGGACTAGCGGGGGCCAACTCCTACGAGCAGTACTTC.

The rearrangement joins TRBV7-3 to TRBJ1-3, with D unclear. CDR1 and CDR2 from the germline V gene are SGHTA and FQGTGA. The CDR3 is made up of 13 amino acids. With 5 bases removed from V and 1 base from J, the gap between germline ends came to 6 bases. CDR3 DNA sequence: TGTGCCAGCAGCCTTTCTTCTGGAAACACCATATATTTT. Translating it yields CASSLSSGNTIYF.

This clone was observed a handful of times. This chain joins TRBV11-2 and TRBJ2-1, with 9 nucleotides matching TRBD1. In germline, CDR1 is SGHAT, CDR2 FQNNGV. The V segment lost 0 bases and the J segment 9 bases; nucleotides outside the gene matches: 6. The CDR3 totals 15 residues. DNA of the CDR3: TGTGCCAGCAGCTTAGAAGGGACAGGGACCGGTGAGCAGTTCTTC. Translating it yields CASSLEGTGTGEQFF.

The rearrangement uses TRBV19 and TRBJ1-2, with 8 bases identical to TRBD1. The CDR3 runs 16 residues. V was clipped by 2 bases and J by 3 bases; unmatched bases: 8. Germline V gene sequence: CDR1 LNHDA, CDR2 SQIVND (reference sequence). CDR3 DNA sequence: TGTGCCAGTAGTATAAAGGGACAGGTACTCCACTATGGCTACACCTTC. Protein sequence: CASSIKGQVLHYGYTF.

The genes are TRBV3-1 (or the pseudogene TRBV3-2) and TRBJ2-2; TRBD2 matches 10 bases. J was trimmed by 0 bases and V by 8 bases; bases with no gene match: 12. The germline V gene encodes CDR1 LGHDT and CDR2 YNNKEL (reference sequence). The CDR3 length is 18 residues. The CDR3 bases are TGTGCCAGCGAAGGTACTAGCGGGGTGTTGGCGAACACCGGGGAGCTGTTTTTT. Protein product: CASEGTSGVLANTGELFF.

CDR3 sequence: CASSAGIAGSNNEQFF. In DNA form, the CDR3 reads TGTGCCAGCTCGGCGGGGATAGCGGGGTCCAACAATGAGCAGTTCTTC. V is TRBV3-1 (or the pseudogene TRBV3-2) and J is TRBJ2-1; 8 bases align to TRBD2. Germline V gene lookup returns CDR1 LGHDT and CDR2 YNNKEL (reference sequence). This CDR3 spans 16 amino acids. Losses at the gene ends were 8 bases for V and 5 bases for J; bases not matched to a gene: 14.

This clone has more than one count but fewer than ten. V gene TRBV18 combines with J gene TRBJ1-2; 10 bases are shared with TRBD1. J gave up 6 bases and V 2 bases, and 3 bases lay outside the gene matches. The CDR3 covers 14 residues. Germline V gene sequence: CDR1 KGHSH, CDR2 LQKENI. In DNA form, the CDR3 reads TGTGCCAGCTCACCAAGGGACAGGGGTGATGGCTACACCTTC. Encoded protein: CASSPRDRGDGYTF.

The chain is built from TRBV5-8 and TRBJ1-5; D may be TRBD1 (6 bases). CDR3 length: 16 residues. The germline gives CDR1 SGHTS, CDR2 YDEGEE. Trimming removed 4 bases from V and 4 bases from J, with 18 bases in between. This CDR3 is CASSAGEGVLNQPQHF. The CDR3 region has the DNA TGTGCCAGCAGCGCCGGCGAGGGGGTTCTTAATCAGCCCCAGCATTTT.

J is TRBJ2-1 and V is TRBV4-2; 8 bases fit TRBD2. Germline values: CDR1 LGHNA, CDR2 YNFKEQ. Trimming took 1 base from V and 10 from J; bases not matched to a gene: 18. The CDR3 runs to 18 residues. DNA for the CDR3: TGTGCCAGCAGCCAAGTTCGGGGGGGCGACCTCCCTCAATGGGAGCAGTTCTTC. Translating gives CASSQVRGGDLPQWEQFF.

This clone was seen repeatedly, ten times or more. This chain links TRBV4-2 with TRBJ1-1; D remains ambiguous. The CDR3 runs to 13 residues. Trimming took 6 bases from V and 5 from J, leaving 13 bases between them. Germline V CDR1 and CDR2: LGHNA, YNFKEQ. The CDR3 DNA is TGTGCCAGCAGACCAACCGGGGAGACTGAAGCTTTCTTT. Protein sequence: CASRPTGETEAFF.

CDR3 loop: CASSLDRLNTEAFF. The CDR3 bases are TGTGCCAGTAGTCTCGACAGGCTAAACACTGAAGCTTTCTTT. The chain couples TRBV19 to TRBJ1-1; a weak D match, TRBD1 (6 bases). The CDR3 totals 14 residues. Germline V gives CDR1 LNHDA, CDR2 SQIVND (reference sequence). The germline V and J ends were trimmed by 5 bases and 2 bases, with 12 bases remaining between them. The full variable domain, completed using reference TRBV19 and TRBJ1-1, is DGGITQSPKYLFRKEGQNVTLSCEQNLNHDAMYWYRQDPGQGLRLIYYSQIVNDFQKGDIAEGYSVSREKKESFPLTVTSAQKNPTAFYLCASSLDRLNTEAFFGQGTRLTVV.

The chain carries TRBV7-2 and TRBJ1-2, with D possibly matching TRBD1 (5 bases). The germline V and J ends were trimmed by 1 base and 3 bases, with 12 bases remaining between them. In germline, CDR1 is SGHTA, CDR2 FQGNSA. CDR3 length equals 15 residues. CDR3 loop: CASSLGAGNHYGYTF. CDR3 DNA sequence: TGTGCCAGCAGCTTAGGGGCAGGGAACCACTATGGCTACACCTTC.

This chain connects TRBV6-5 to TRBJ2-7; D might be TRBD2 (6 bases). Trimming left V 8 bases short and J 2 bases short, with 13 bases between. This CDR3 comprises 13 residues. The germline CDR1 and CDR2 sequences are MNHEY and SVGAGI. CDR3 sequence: CASGTTGAYEQYF. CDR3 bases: TGTGCCAGCGGCACCACGGGGGCCTACGAGCAGTACTTC.

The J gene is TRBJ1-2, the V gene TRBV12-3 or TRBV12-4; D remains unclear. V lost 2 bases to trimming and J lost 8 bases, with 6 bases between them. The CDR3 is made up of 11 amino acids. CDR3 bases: TGTGCCAGCAGTTTACTCCAGGGCTACACCTTC. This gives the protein CASSLLQGYTF.

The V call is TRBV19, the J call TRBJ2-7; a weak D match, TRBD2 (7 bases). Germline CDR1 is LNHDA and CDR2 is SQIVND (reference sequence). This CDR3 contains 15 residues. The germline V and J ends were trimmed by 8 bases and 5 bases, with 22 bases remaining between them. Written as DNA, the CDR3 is TGTGCCAGTTCGCTCAGGACTAGGGGGACCAACGAGCAGTACTTC. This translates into CASSLRTRGTNEQYF. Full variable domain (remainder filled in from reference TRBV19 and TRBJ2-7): DGGITQSPKYLFRKEGQNVTLSCEQNLNHDAMYWYRQDPGQGLRLIYYSQIVNDFQKGDIAEGYSVSREKKESFPLTVTSAQKNPTAFYLCASSLRTRGTNEQYFGPGTRLTVT.

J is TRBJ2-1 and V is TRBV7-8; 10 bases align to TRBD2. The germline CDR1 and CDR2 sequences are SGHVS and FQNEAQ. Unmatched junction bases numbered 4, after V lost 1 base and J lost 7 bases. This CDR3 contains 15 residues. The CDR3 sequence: CASSLGTSGPNEQFF. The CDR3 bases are TGTGCCAGCAGCTTAGGGACTAGCGGCCCAAATGAGCAGTTCTTC.